Shown below are 27 T cell receptor beta chains from a single sample sequenced in a study of shared T cell receptors in the human thymus. The protocol was immunoSEQ multiplex PCR, while the TCRdb copy is restricted to in-frame clones and leaves out a portion. The sample lists approximately 760,000 clones, approximately 83% occurring once. These data also formed part of another study, on human thymus T cells.

The specimen sequenced was thymocytes. All receptors derive from a girl under two years old with a congenital heart defect.

In its sample, this clone was seen once. The chain has TRBV4-1 and TRBJ1-1, with D perhaps matching TRBD1 (5 bases). CDR1 and CDR2 (germline): MGHRA, YSYEKL. The CDR3 runs 16 residues. V was trimmed by 4 bases and J by 0 bases, leaving 15 bases between them. CDR3 nucleotides: TGCGCCAGCAGCCCAAAGCCGACAGTAATGAACACTGAAGCTTTCTTT. This translates into CASSPKPTVMNTEAFF.

The chain is built from TRBV12-5 and TRBJ2-5; 10 bases line up with TRBD2. The CDR3 has 19 residues. Trimming at V came to 3 bases and at J to 0 bases, leaving 13 bases not matched to a gene. Per germline, CDR1 LGHNT and CDR2 FRNRAP. The CDR3 loop reads CASGFPGGAGGLYQETQYF. CDR3 sequence (DNA): TGTGCTAGTGGTTTCCCGGGGGGAGCGGGGGGGCTGTACCAAGAGACCCAGTACTTC.

The CDR3 loop reads CASSDKRDRVGGNTIYF. CDR3 nucleotides: TGTGCCAGCAGCGACAAGCGGGACAGGGTCGGTGGAAACACCATATATTTT. The chain combines TRBV5-5 with TRBJ1-3; 9 nucleotides align to TRBD1. V shed 4 bases and J 3 bases; nucleotides not matched to a gene: 11. From germline, CDR1 is SGHKS and CDR2 YYEKEE (reference sequence). The CDR3 spans 17 residues.

This clone was detected only once. The chain is built from TRBV5-6 and TRBJ2-7; unclear D gene. Germline CDR1 and CDR2: SGHDT and YYEEEE. This CDR3 region has 15 residues. V lost 1 base and J lost 1, with 12 bases in between. CDR3 in DNA: TGTGCCAGCAGCTTGTCCTCACAGTCATCCTACGAGCAGTACTTC. Its protein is CASSLSSQSSYEQYF.

The rearrangement uses TRBV7-3 and TRBJ2-3, with a possible D match to TRBD2 (7 bases). Germline V gene sequence: CDR1 SGHTA, CDR2 FQGTGA. V was pared by 6 bases and J by 2 bases, with 15 bases between. The CDR3 spans 15 residues. The DNA of the CDR3 is TGTGCCAGCAGGGACTCGGGGGGACACACAGATACGCAGTATTTT. Translating it yields CASRDSGGHTDTQYF.

This rearrangement joins TRBV19 to TRBJ2-7; D possibly corresponds to TRBD2 (6 bases). CDR3 length: 15 residues. V gave up 2 bases and J gave up 4 bases, with 15 bases separating them. Germline V gives CDR1 LNHDA, CDR2 SQIVND (reference sequence). The CDR3 loop reads CASSIMRGEGYEQYF. In nucleotides, the CDR3 is TGTGCCAGTAGTATAATGCGGGGTGAGGGTTACGAGCAGTACTTC.

The V gene is TRBV19, the J gene TRBJ1-2, with D possibly TRBD1 on 5 matching bases. The CDR3 contains 16 residues. Trimming pared 6 bases from V and 4 bases from J, leaving 21 bases between. From germline, CDR1 is LNHDA and CDR2 SQIVND (reference sequence). The CDR3 loop is CASSHAPTTAIYGYTF. The CDR3 nucleotides read TGTGCCAGTAGCCATGCCCCCACGACAGCAATCTATGGCTACACCTTC.

This clone was counted once. The chain employs TRBV14 and TRBJ2-5; a weak D match, TRBD2 (5 bases). Germline-derived CDR1 and CDR2 are SGHDN and FVKESK. CDR3 size: 15 residues. V lost 2 bases and J lost 4, with 14 bases in between. The CDR3: CASSQTLGGGETQYF. The CDR3 DNA reads TGTGCCAGCAGCCAAACGTTAGGAGGTGGAGAGACCCAGTACTTC. Looking up the rest from reference TRBV14 and TRBJ2-5 gives the full variable domain: EAGVTQFPSHSVIEKGQTVTLRCDPISGHDNLYWYRRVMGKEIKFLLHFVKESKQDESGMPNNRFLAERTGGTYSTLKVQPAELEDSGVYFCASSQTLGGGETQYFGPGTRLLVL.

DNA of the CDR3: TGTGCCAGCAGTGAAGAGTTGAGACAGCTTGAAGCTTTCTTT. Translated: CASSEELRQLEAFF. The V call is TRBV2, the J call TRBJ1-1; tentative D call: TRBD1 (5 bases). CDR3 length: 14 amino acids. Between the trimmed V and J ends, which lost 1 base and 7 bases, there was a span of 13 bases. Germline CDR1 SNHLY, CDR2 FYNNEI.

J is TRBJ1-5 and V is TRBV27, with TRBD1 identical over 9 bases. This CDR3 is 18 amino acids long. V shed 9 bases, J shed 2 bases, and the junction held 17 bases outside the gene matches. Per germline, CDR1 MNHEY and CDR2 SMNVEV (reference sequence). The CDR3 sequence: CARDVPGQGSRGNQPQHF. The CDR3 DNA sequence: TGTGCCAGAGACGTTCCGGGACAGGGAAGTCGGGGCAATCAGCCCCAGCATTTT.

The rearrangement uses TRBV19 and TRBJ1-2; TRBD1 aligns across 8 bases. V dropped 8 bases and J dropped 11; count of bases not matched to a gene: 10. Per the germline V gene, CDR1 is LNHDA and CDR2 is SQIVND (reference sequence). This CDR3 contains 12 residues. The CDR3 bases are TGTGCCAGTGGGTACTCCCGACAGGGGTACACCTTC. It translates to CASGYSRQGYTF.

The V and J genes are TRBV19 and TRBJ1-5; TRBD1 matches 7 bases. The ends lost 9 bases at V and 3 bases at J; junction bases unmatched: 11. The CDR3 is 15 residues long. Germline V gene data show CDR1 as LNHDA and CDR2 as SQIVND (reference sequence). In DNA, the CDR3 is TGTGCCAGACACCCGACAGGGAGGATCAATCAGCCCCAGCATTTT. It yields the protein CARHPTGRINQPQHF.

This clone has a handful of counts. The V and J genes are TRBV5-1 and TRBJ1-2, with TRBD1 as a possible D gene (6 bases). The CDR3 is 13 residues long. Between the trimmed V and J ends, which lost 4 bases and 14 bases, there was a span of 21 bases. Per the germline V gene, CDR1 is SGHRS and CDR2 is YFSETQ. CDR3 sequence: CASSPGVPGARTF. CDR3 bases: TGCGCCAGCAGCCCAGGGGTCCCAGGGGCGAGGACCTTC. The complete variable domain, with remaining parts taken from reference TRBV5-1 and TRBJ1-2, reads KAGVTQTPRYLIKTRGQQVTLSCSPISGHRSVSWYQQTPGQGLQFLFEYFSETQRNKGNFPGRFSGRQFSNSRSEMNVSTLELGDSALYLCASSPGVPGARTFGSGTRLTVV.

The J gene is TRBJ2-2, the V gene TRBV5-1; D gene uncertain. Germline CDR1 and CDR2: SGHRS and YFSETQ. This CDR3 has 11 amino acids. The ends were cut back, 6 bases at V and 3 bases at J, with 3 bases in the middle. The CDR3 DNA is TGCGCCAGCACATACACCGGGGAGCTGTTTTTT. The encoded protein is CASTYTGELFF.

This sequence joins TRBV12-5 and TRBJ1-2; no firm D call. The V end lost 0 bases, the J end lost 5 bases, and 22 bases lay between the germline ends. Germline CDR1 and CDR2: LGHNT and FRNRAP. The CDR3 covers 18 residues. The chain's CDR3 is CASGLVPKPSGSMYGYTF. Here the CDR3 DNA reads TGTGCTAGTGGTTTGGTACCGAAACCTTCGGGTAGTATGTATGGCTACACCTTC.

The chain recombines TRBV27 with TRBJ2-7; D is undetermined. Looked up from germline, CDR1 is MNHEY and CDR2 is SMNVEV (reference sequence). This CDR3 contains 17 residues. Trimming shortened V by 2 bases and J by 2 bases, and 19 bases separated the two germline ends. The CDR3 spells CASSLSVYGPQPYEQYF. CDR3 DNA sequence: TGTGCCAGCAGTTTAAGTGTGTATGGGCCGCAACCCTACGAGCAGTACTTC.

This clone was counted once. The rearrangement joins TRBV7-2 to TRBJ2-4; D remains ambiguous. Germline-derived CDR1 and CDR2 are SGHTA and FQGNSA. This CDR3 region has 16 residues. V lost 7 bases, J lost 0 bases, and 16 bases lay in between. The CDR3 DNA reads as TGTGCCAGCACCCCATCAGTTAGCAGAGCCAAAAACATTCAGTACTTC. Residues: CASTPSVSRAKNIQYF.

J is TRBJ2-1 and V is TRBV9; 11 nucleotides align to TRBD2. This CDR3 comprises 16 residues. The J segment lost 4 bases and the V segment lost 3 bases, leaving 6 bases of the junction unmatched. Looked up from germline, CDR1 is SGDLS and CDR2 is YYNGEE. This chain's CDR3 is CASSEPGLAAYNEQFF. CDR3 coding DNA: TGTGCCAGCAGCGAACCGGGACTAGCGGCTTACAATGAGCAGTTCTTC.

The chain uses TRBV7-2 and TRBJ1-3, with a tentative D call TRBD1 (6 bases). V lost 5 bases to trimming and J lost 0 bases, with 17 bases between them. CDR1 and CDR2 from the germline V gene are SGHTA and FQGNSA. CDR3 size: 17 residues. The CDR3 spells CASSHLPGTLSGNTIYF. Written as DNA, the CDR3 is TGTGCCAGCAGCCATTTACCCGGGACACTCTCTGGAAACACCATATATTTT.

The chain employs TRBV20-1 and TRBJ1-2; D is uncertain. The CDR3 spans 11 residues. Germline CDR1 and CDR2: DFQATT and SNEGSKA (reference sequence). Deletions cut 6 bases from V and 7 bases from J, with 12 bases between. The CDR3 DNA follows: TGCAGTGCCGCCCCTGGAGGTGGCTACACCTTC. It specifies CSAAPGGGYTF.

About this clone itself: The DNA is omitted, as the CDR3 cannot be located on it reliably, and the CDR3 follows TCRdb's listing. V and J are TRBV9 and TRBJ1-2. Per the germline V gene, CDR1 is SGDLS and CDR2 is YYNGEE. The CDR3 is 17 residues long, counting both termini. CDR3 region: CASSVVFWQKLNYGYTF.

V usage is TRBV12-5 and J usage is TRBJ1-5; TRBD1 agrees at 10 bases. Trimming took 5 bases from V and 7 from J; bases not matched to a gene: 14. The germline V gene has CDR1 LGHNT and CDR2 FRNRAP. This CDR3 is built from 17 residues. CDR3 protein: CASGRSNPGQGKQPQHF. The DNA for the CDR3 is TGTGCTAGTGGTCGATCTAACCCGGGACAGGGGAAACAGCCCCAGCATTTT.

The J gene is TRBJ1-4, the V gene TRBV27; 7 bases agree with TRBD1. The CDR3 extends over 15 amino acids. Germline lookup yields CDR1 MNHEY and CDR2 SMNVEV (reference sequence). V shed 3 bases, J shed 4 bases, and the junction held 5 bases outside the gene matches. The CDR3 spells CASSLSTGFNEKLFF. Here the CDR3 DNA reads TGTGCCAGCAGTTTGTCGACAGGGTTTAATGAAAAACTGTTTTTT. Using reference TRBV27 and TRBJ1-4 for the parts outside the CDR3, the full variable domain is EAQVTQNPRYLITVTGKKLTVTCSQNMNHEYMSWYRQDPGLGLRQIYYSMNVEVTDKGDVPEGYKVSRKEKRNFPLILESPSPNQTSLYFCASSLSTGFNEKLFFGSGTQLSVL.

DNA of the CDR3: TGTGCCAGCAGCACGAGGGGACAGGCAAGCTCTGGAAACACCATATATTTT. Translating gives CASSTRGQASSGNTIYF. The chain joins TRBV13 to TRBJ1-3; 8 bases align to TRBD1. The CDR3 contains 17 residues. The junction had 9 bases not matched to a gene; V was cut back by 5 bases and J by 0 bases. CDR1 and CDR2 (germline): PRHDT, FYEKMQ (reference sequence).

The CDR3 loop reads CASQEDRGHIAFPYEQYF. CDR3 in DNA: TGTGCCAGTCAAGAGGACAGGGGGCACATTGCCTTCCCCTACGAGCAGTACTTC. V gene TRBV11-2 combines with J gene TRBJ2-7; 11 nucleotides match TRBD1. CDR3 length equals 18 residues. The junction had 18 bases not matched to a gene; V was cut back by 9 bases and J by 2 bases. Germline V CDR1 and CDR2: SGHAT, FQNNGV. The variable domain in full, completed from reference TRBV11-2 and TRBJ2-7, reads EAGVAQSPRYKIIEKRQSVAFWCNPISGHATLYWYQQILGQGPKLLIQFQNNGVVDDSQLPKDRFSAERLKGVDSTLKIQPAKLEDSAVYLCASQEDRGHIAFPYEQYFGPGTRLTVT.

The chain has TRBV7-9 and TRBJ2-5; D is perhaps TRBD2 (6 bases). Germline assignment: CDR1 SEHNR and CDR2 FQNEAQ (reference sequence). CDR3 length equals 15 residues. Trimming left V 3 bases short and J 2 bases short, with 13 bases between. The CDR3, as DNA: TGTGCCAGCAGCTTTAGCCCGGAGGGGCAAGAGACCCAGTACTTC. Amino acid sequence: CASSFSPEGQETQYF.

This clone has just a few counts. Other nucleotide sequences in the sample specify the same CDR3. The chain couples TRBV5-4 to TRBJ1-2; no reliable D call. The ends were cut back, 0 bases at V and 0 bases at J, with 3 bases in the middle. CDR3 length: 13 residues. Germline CDR1 and CDR2: SGHNT and YYREEE (reference sequence). The CDR3 region is CASSLGTNYGYTF. The CDR3 DNA sequence: TGTGCCAGCAGCTTGGGTACTAACTATGGCTACACCTTC. The entire variable domain, with the rest obtained from reference TRBV5-4 and TRBJ1-2, is as follows: ETGVTQSPTHLIKTRGQQVTLRCSSQSGHNTVSWYQQALGQGPQFIFQYYREEENGRGNFPPRFSGLQFPNYSSELNVNALELDDSALYLCASSLGTNYGYTFGSGTRLTVV.